This T cell receptor beta chain was identified in a study of cytomegalovirus exposure and HLA in healthy donors. Findings and limits, study-wide: Among the sequence variants, a highly shared cluster was likely an artifact of sequencing. There were reportedly fewer N-insertions in an Asian-associated ancestry cluster than the approximately 670-donor mean, in a later analysis. Researchers had no immune exposure information except CMV serostatus available. Listed as cytomegalovirus-associated were 150 or so TCR beta chains.

CDR1 and CDR2 from the germline V gene are MGHRA and YSYEKL. This CDR3 is built from 14 residues. V lost 0 bases, J lost 2 bases, and 8 bases lay in between. In the case of this clone: Its antigen remains unknown.

The PCR made use of 60 Vbeta and 13 Jbeta primers. The method was immunoSEQ multiplex PCR; TCRdb's version includes in-frame clones alone and lacks a portion of them. The sample includes about 140,000 clones, less than 80% of them seen just once. The receptor was isolated from a woman aged 45-65 years in good health and CMV-seropositive. This sequence joins TRBV4-1 and TRBJ2-7; D perhaps matches TRBD1 (5 bases). What was sequenced was PBMCs. The CDR3 region has the DNA TGCGCCAGCAGCCAAGATGCAGGGACCTACGAGCAGTACTTC. Protein: CASSQDAGTYEQYF.